These T cell receptor beta chains were read from a single sample in a study of graft-versus-host responses after intestinal transplantation. Data came from immunoSEQ multiplex PCR; TCRdb stores just in-frame clones and leaves some out. The profile covers about 88,000 clones, with approximately 89% appearing a single time and 0.3% to 0.45% taken by the ten largest. No cognate antigen is known for these TCRs. The source was unstimulated CD4+ T cells sorted from spleen or lymph node cells, collected before transplant. Receptors were obtained from a human donor who was the organ donor for an intestinal transplant. The CDR3 runs from the conserved cysteine through the conserved F or W. The D gene is left open where the match is weak. Not all rows give a size; the values are once, few, many and, for expanded clones, a class.

TRBJ2-2 TRBD2 TRBV19 . CASSIHPGLAGGGELFF TGTGCCAGTAGTATCCACCCCGGACTAGCGGGAGGGGGGGAGCTGTTTTTT
TRBJ2-2 TRBD1 TRBV11-2 . CASSRLGQGAYRELFF TGTGCCAGCAGCCGCCTGGGACAGGGGGCTTATCGGGAGCTGTTTTTT
TRBJ2-7 TRBD2 TRBV5-6 . CASSLRHGGNYEQYF TGTGCCAGCAGCTTGAGGCACGGGGGGAACTACGAGCAGTACTTC
TRBJ1-2 . TRBV5-6 . CASSYQAPSPTF TGTGCCAGCAGCTACCAGGCGCCTTCTCCCACCTTC
TRBJ1-3 TRBD1 TRBV28 . CASSTKTGGAAGNTIYF TGTGCCAGCAGTACTAAGACAGGGGGCGCCGCTGGAAACACCATATATTTT
TRBJ1-2 TRBD1 TRBV7-9 . CASSLVGGDGYTF TGTGCCAGCAGCTTGGTAGGGGGCGATGGCTACACCTTC
TRBJ2-7 TRBD2 TRBV5-1 few CASSSAGGTSYEQYF TGCGCCAGCAGCTCGGCGGGGGGTACCTCCTACGAGCAGTACTTC
TRBJ2-2 TRBD1 TRBV10-2 . CASRSNDRAGELFF TGCGCCAGCAGGAGCAATGACAGGGCCGGGGAGCTGTTTTTT
TRBJ2-7 TRBD2 TRBV9 . CASSVDSSGRPEQYF TGTGCCAGCAGCGTTGATTCTAGCGGGAGACCCGAGCAGTACTTC
TRBJ2-7 . TRBV27 . CASSSPGRGKHEQYF TGTGCCAGCAGTTCTCCTGGCAGGGGTAAGCACGAGCAGTACTTC
TRBJ2-3 TRBD2 TRBV5-1 . CASQGTSGFTDTQYF TGCGCCAGCCAGGGGACTAGCGGATTCACAGATACGCAGTATTTT
TRBJ2-3 . TRBV28 . CASIRGGTDTQYF TGTGCCAGCATTAGGGGCGGCACAGATACGCAGTATTTT
TRBJ2-1 TRBD2 TRBV5-4 . CASSLEPSGYNEQFF TGTGCCAGCAGCTTGGAGCCTAGCGGCTACAATGAGCAGTTCTTC
TRBJ2-7 . TRBV2 . CASSEFRQVIAYEQYF TGTGCCAGCAGTGAGTTCCGACAGGTCATTGCCTACGAGCAGTACTTC
TRBJ2-3 TRBD1 TRBV13 once CASSSTGGSTDTQYF TGTGCCAGCAGCTCGACAGGGGGTAGCACAGATACGCAGTATTTT
TRBJ2-5 . TRBV11-2 . CASSPPGSGETQYF TGTGCCAGCAGCCCTCCGGGGAGTGGGGAGACCCAGTACTTC
TRBJ2-5 TRBD2 TRBV5-1 . CASSLRLAGVLMQETQYF TGCGCCAGCAGCTTGCGCCTAGCGGGAGTCCTCATGCAGGAGACCCAGTACTTC
TRBJ2-3 . TRBV2 . CASSETPGGADTQYF TGTGCCAGCAGCGAGACCCCCGGCGGTGCAGATACGCAGTATTTT
TRBJ2-1 . TRBV6-5 . CASSAGGTVGQFF TGTGCCAGCAGTGCAGGGGGGACAGTCGGCCAGTTCTTC
TRBJ2-3 . TRBV9 . CASSVAPFGGTDTQYF TGTGCCAGCAGCGTAGCCCCTTTCGGGGGCACAGATACGCAGTATTTT
TRBJ2-1 TRBD1 TRBV11-2 . CASSFVVDRSNEQFF TGTGCCAGCAGCTTCGTGGTGGACAGGTCCAATGAGCAGTTCTTC
TRBJ2-7 TRBD1 TRBV10-2 . CASTALRTGGEQYF TGCGCCAGCACCGCTCTCCGGACAGGGGGCGAGCAGTACTTC
TRBJ2-7 TRBD1 TRBV5-1 . CASRPGQRNYEQYF TGCGCCAGCAGGCCGGGACAGAGAAACTACGAGCAGTACTTC
TRBJ2-2 . TRBV14 . CASSQQGGNTGELFF TGTGCCAGCAGCCAACAGGGAGGGAACACCGGGGAGCTGTTTTTT
TRBJ1-1 . TRBV29-1 . CSVERPGQNTEAFF TGCAGCGTTGAGCGACCGGGACAGAACACTGAAGCTTTCTTT
TRBJ1-2 . TRBV29-1 . CSVEVVGGYGYTF TGCAGCGTTGAAGTTGTGGGGGGCTATGGCTACACCTTC
TRBJ1-1 . TRBV19 . CASSISEKNTEAFF TGTGCCAGTAGTATATCCGAGAAGAACACTGAAGCTTTCTTT
TRBJ2-1 TRBD2 TRBV6-5 . CASSPLAGGPNEQFF TGTGCCAGCAGTCCACTAGCGGGGGGGCCAAATGAGCAGTTCTTC
TRBJ2-1 . TRBV18 . CASSSTQGFINEQFF TGTGCCAGCTCATCAACGCAGGGTTTTATCAATGAGCAGTTCTTC
TRBJ1-1 TRBD1 TRBV5-1 . CASSLGDRGTEAFF TGCGCCAGCAGCTTGGGGGACAGGGGCACTGAAGCTTTCTTT
TRBJ2-1 . TRBV15 . CATSRDAGHQFF TGTGCCACCAGCAGAGATGCAGGACATCAGTTCTTC
TRBJ2-7 TRBD1 TRBV19 . CASSRGQGASSSYEQYF TGTGCCAGTAGCCGGGGACAGGGGGCCTCTAGCTCCTACGAGCAGTACTTC
TRBJ1-6 TRBD1 TRBV6-6 . CASSPRRDRFDSPLHF TGTGCCAGCAGTCCTCGCCGGGACAGGTTCGATTCACCCCTCCACTTT
TRBJ2-2 TRBD1 TRBV28 . CASSLWTGPGELFF TGTGCCAGCAGTTTATGGACAGGGCCCGGGGAGCTGTTTTTT
TRBJ2-7 TRBD2 TRBV19 . CASSQTSGGNYEQYF TGTGCCAGTAGCCAGACTAGCGGGGGAAATTACGAGCAGTACTTC
TRBJ2-7 TRBD2 TRBV2 . CANSLPGLVESYEQYF TGTGCCAACAGCCTACCGGGACTAGTGGAGTCCTACGAGCAGTACTTC
TRBJ1-2 . TRBV11-3 once CASSRTDLGYTF TGTGCCAGCAGCCGAACTGATTTAGGCTACACCTTC
TRBJ1-5 . TRBV2 few CASSEAAMWSNQPQHF TGTGCCAGCAGTGAAGCGGCCATGTGGAGCAATCAGCCCCAGCATTTT
TRBJ1-2 . TRBV6-1 . CASGAATNLYGYTF TGTGCCAGCGGGGCCGCGACAAATTTATATGGCTACACCTTC
TRBJ2-7 TRBD2 TRBV4-2 few CASSHLSGEQYF TGTGCCAGCAGCCATCTAAGCGGGGAACAGTACTTC
TRBJ2-7 TRBD2 TRBV6-1 . CASTFSGSYEQYF TGTGCCAGCACATTTAGCGGGAGTTACGAGCAGTACTTC
TRBJ2-7 . TRBV28 . CASSLSGPYEQYF TGTGCCAGCAGTTTGTCAGGGCCCTACGAGCAGTACTTC
TRBJ2-7 . TRBV5-1 once CASREGAVDEQYF TGCGCCAGCAGGGAAGGGGCCGTGGACGAGCAGTACTTC
TRBJ1-2 . TRBV6-5 . CASSYSQGHYTF TGTGCCAGCAGTTACTCCCAGGGCCACTACACCTTC
TRBJ2-5 TRBD1 TRBV7-9 once CASSFSGTEETQYF TGTGCCAGCAGCTTTTCCGGGACAGAGGAGACCCAGTACTTC
TRBJ2-1 TRBD2 TRBV11-2 once CASSLGTGGYNEQFF TGTGCCAGCAGCTTAGGGACGGGAGGCTACAATGAGCAGTTCTTC
TRBJ1-5 . TRBV7-6 . CASSLGGQPQHF TGTGCCAGCAGCTTAGGAGGCCAGCCCCAGCATTTT
TRBJ2-7 TRBD2 TRBV28 . CASSLPTGLAGYEQYF TGTGCCAGCAGTTTACCGACGGGACTAGCGGGCTACGAGCAGTACTTC
TRBJ1-6 TRBD1 TRBV19 . CASSTGTGNSPLHF TGTGCCAGTAGTACCGGGACAGGGAATTCACCCCTCCACTTT
TRBJ2-5 TRBD1 TRBV28 . CASSSRGPGETQYF TGTGCCAGCAGTTCAAGGGGGCCGGGGGAGACCCAGTACTTC
TRBJ1-6 . TRBV10-3 . CAISDPNSPLHF TGTGCCATCAGTGACCCAAATTCACCCCTCCACTTT
TRBJ1-2 TRBD1 TRBV5-3 . CARSPGQGRISYGYTF TGTGCCAGAAGCCCGGGACAGGGGAGAATAAGCTATGGCTACACCTTC
TRBJ2-5 . TRBV9 . CASSPVPQETQYF TGTGCCAGCAGCCCGGTGCCACAGGAGACCCAGTACTTC
TRBJ1-2 . TRBV1 . CTSSQESRRGYGYTF TGCACCAGCAGCCAGGAGTCTCGAAGGGGCTATGGCTACACCTTC
TRBJ2-1 . TRBV28 . CASSLSYEQFF TGTGCCAGCAGTTTATCGTATGAGCAGTTCTTC
TRBJ1-2 TRBD1 TRBV28 . CASSLPGQVTPYTF TGTGCCAGCAGTCTACCGGGACAGGTGACTCCCTACACCTTC
TRBJ2-2 . TRBV11-2 . CASSFWVFSGEHRGAVF TGTGCCAGCAGCTTCTGGGTGTTTAGCGGAGAACACCGGGGAGCTGTTTTT
TRBJ2-7 TRBD1 TRBV5-4 . CASSWTTGGNIYEQYF TGTGCCAGCAGCTGGACGACAGGGGGAAATATCTACGAGCAGTACTTC